Following are 4 T cell receptor beta chains from one sample sequenced in a study of Ad26.COV2.S vaccination and SARS-CoV-2 variants. Using immunoSEQ multiplex PCR, the repertoire was profiled, and TCRdb retains in-frame clones only, with some absent. The sample has more than 400,000 clones; about nine tenths are singletons. The treatment here: around 19 received Ad26.COV2.S at low or high dose, single or two shots; about 5 received placebo; per-sample allocation not given. At day 63 after the first vaccine or placebo injection, samples were drawn. The sequences come from peripheral blood, collected in a trial of Ad26.COV2.S vaccine versus placebo. These receptors originate from a person between 18 and 65 years old who received the Ad26.COV2.S COVID-19 vaccine or a placebo.

The chain uses TRBV9 and TRBJ2-1, with 10 bases aligning to TRBD2. Germline trimming cut 0 bases from V and 4 bases from J; bases unmatched to any gene: 7. Germline assignment: CDR1 SGDLS and CDR2 YYNGEE. The CDR3 sequence is 17 residues long. The CDR3 sequence: CASSVGLAGDGYNEQFF. In DNA form, the CDR3 reads TGTGCCAGCAGCGTAGGGCTAGCGGGAGATGGGTACAATGAGCAGTTCTTC. Drawing the rest from reference TRBV9 and TRBJ2-1, the complete variable domain is DSGVTQTPKHLITATGQRVTLRCSPRSGDLSVYWYQQSLDQGLQFLIQYYNGEERAKGNILERFSAQQFPDLHSELNLSSLELGDSALYFCASSVGLAGDGYNEQFFGPGTRLTVL.

The J gene is TRBJ2-6, the V gene TRBV5-4; TRBD2 matches at 10 bases. J was trimmed by 0 bases and V by 4 bases; bases with no gene match: 4. This CDR3 has 17 amino acids. Germline V gives CDR1 SGHNT, CDR2 YYREEE (reference sequence). CDR3 DNA: TGTGCCAGCAGCGAGGGGACTAGCGTCTCTGGGGCCAACGTCCTGACTTTC. Encoded protein: CASSEGTSVSGANVLTF.

Regarding this clone: The same CDR3 can be traced to other DNA sequences in this sample. The chain employs TRBV9 and TRBJ2-2; D unresolved. This CDR3 is built from 14 residues. Germline V gives CDR1 SGDLS, CDR2 YYNGEE. V was pared by 0 bases and J by 2 bases, with 5 bases between. The CDR3 spells CASSVVGNTGELFF. In DNA, the CDR3 is TGTGCCAGCAGCGTAGTGGGTAACACCGGGGAGCTGTTTTTT. The full variable domain, with the rest looked up from reference TRBV9 and TRBJ2-2, is DSGVTQTPKHLITATGQRVTLRCSPRSGDLSVYWYQQSLDQGLQFLIQYYNGEERAKGNILERFSAQQFPDLHSELNLSSLELGDSALYFCASSVVGNTGELFFGEGSRLTVL.

V and J are TRBV19 and TRBJ2-3; 9 nucleotides align to TRBD1. The CDR3 length is 17 residues. The V gene's germline CDR1 is LNHDA and CDR2 SQIVND (reference sequence). V was clipped by 4 bases and J by 0 bases; unmatched bases: 8. The CDR3, as DNA: TGTGCCAGTAGTAGGGGGAGCGGACAGGGGAGCACAGATACGCAGTATTTT. This sequence encodes CASSRGSGQGSTDTQYF. The complete variable domain, with remaining parts taken from reference TRBV19 and TRBJ2-3, reads DGGITQSPKYLFRKEGQNVTLSCEQNLNHDAMYWYRQDPGQGLRLIYYSQIVNDFQKGDIAEGYSVSREKKESFPLTVTSAQKNPTAFYLCASSRGSGQGSTDTQYFGPGTRLTVL.